This passage covers 12 T cell receptor beta chains from one sample sequenced in a study of shared clonotypes between healthy human individuals. The data were produced by immunoSEQ multiplex PCR, yet TCRdb's version contains in-frame clones alone and is incomplete. The sample shows millions of clones, 85% to 95% of them seen only once. The sequencing sample was made of naive CD4+ T cells from PBMCs. This sample's subset: CD45RA+ positively selected. The receptor source for this set is a young man in good health. Some clones in this sample may be carry-over from other donors' samples.

This clone appeared a few times. Different DNA sequences within this sample yield the same CDR3. The genes are TRBV28 and TRBJ2-5; D gene uncertain. CDR1 is MDHEN, CDR2 SYDVKM, per germline. Trimming removed 3 bases at V and 5 bases at J, with 10 bases between. The CDR3 sequence is 13 residues long. The CDR3 here is CASSFGSLETQYF. CDR3 bases: TGTGCCAGCAGTTTTGGCAGTCTGGAGACCCAGTACTTC.

The chain joins TRBV30 to TRBJ2-1; 16 positions agree with TRBD2. There are 18 residues in the CDR3. V shed 4 bases, J shed 1 base, and the junction held 7 bases outside the gene matches. Germline CDR1 reads GTSNPN; CDR2 reads SVGIG (reference sequence). DNA of the CDR3: TGTGCCTGGAACTCCGGGACTAGCGGGAGGGGGTCCTACAATGAGCAGTTCTTC. Translating it yields CAWNSGTSGRGSYNEQFF.

CDR3 in DNA: TGTGCCAGCAGCCCAGGTATAGGGGACCGGTACCAAGAGACCCAGTACTTC. Its protein is CASSPGIGDRYQETQYF. The rearrangement joins TRBV11-3 to TRBJ2-5; D could derive from TRBD1 or TRBD2 (5 bases each). Trimming cost V 5 bases and J 0 bases, with 19 bases left between them. The germline V gene has CDR1 SGHNT and CDR2 YENEEA. The CDR3 covers 17 residues. Full variable domain (outside the CDR3, taken from reference TRBV11-3 and TRBJ2-5): EAGVVQSPRYKIIEKKQPVAFWCNPISGHNTLYWYLQNLGQGPELLIRYENEEAVDDSQLPKDRFSAERLKGVDSTLKIQPAELGDSAVYLCASSPGIGDRYQETQYFGPGTRLLVL.

This clone was recorded once. The chain couples TRBV7-2 to TRBJ2-2; no definite D call. CDR1 and CDR2 from the germline V gene are SGHTA and FQGNSA. CDR3 length equals 14 residues. Deletions cut 1 base from V and 8 bases from J, with 11 bases between. The CDR3 bases are TGTGCCAGCAGCTTAGAACAGTATTCAGGGGAGCTGTTTTTT. It is translated as CASSLEQYSGELFF.

This clone showed up just once. The sample holds other DNA sequences that translate to the same CDR3. This chain joins TRBV9 and TRBJ2-3; D is ambiguous. CDR3 length: 12 amino acids. Per germline, CDR1 SGDLS and CDR2 YYNGEE. Trimming cost V 4 bases and J 0 bases, with 3 bases left between them. CDR3 sequence: CASSLSTDTQYF. CDR3 bases: TGTGCCAGCAGCTTAAGCACAGATACGCAGTATTTT.

In the case of this clone: Other DNA sequences within the sample encode an identical CDR3. The rearrangement links TRBV7-9 to TRBJ1-4; 7 nucleotides line up with TRBD1. V lost 5 bases, J lost 4 bases, and 7 bases stayed unmatched. Germline CDR1 and CDR2: SEHNR and FQNEAQ (reference sequence). This CDR3 region has 15 residues. CDR3 loop: CASSLRQGLNEKLFF. The CDR3 bases are TGTGCCAGCAGCCTCAGACAGGGCCTTAATGAAAAACTGTTTTTT.

The chain recombines TRBV18 with TRBJ1-1; D call uncertain. V lost 3 bases, J lost 1 base, and 9 bases lay in between. CDR1 and CDR2 from the germline V gene are KGHSH and LQKENI. CDR3 length: 14 amino acids. DNA of the CDR3: TGTGCCAGCTCACCTACTCCGGCGAACACTGAAGCTTTCTTT. Protein: CASSPTPANTEAFF.

The V and J genes are TRBV7-3 and TRBJ2-7, with 8 bases aligning to TRBD1. Germline-derived CDR1 and CDR2 are SGHTA and FQGTGA. This CDR3 comprises 13 residues. After removal of 2 bases from V and 8 bases from J, the junction contained 5 bases not matched to a gene. DNA of the CDR3: TGTGCCAGCAGCTTACTGGGACAGGATCAGCAGTACTTC. Translated, it gives CASSLLGQDQQYF.

As for this clone: The same CDR3 also results from other DNA sequences found in this sample. The chain joins TRBV5-1 to TRBJ2-3; 10 nucleotides align to TRBD2. Germline assignment: CDR1 SGHRS and CDR2 YFSETQ. The CDR3 is 15 residues long. The J segment lost 2 bases and the V segment lost 2 bases, leaving 2 bases of the junction unmatched. The DNA for the CDR3 is TGCGCCAGCAGCTTAGGGACTAGCGACACAGATACGCAGTATTTT. Protein: CASSLGTSDTDTQYF.

The chain has TRBV28 and TRBJ1-1; maybe TRBD1 (6 bases). The germline gives CDR1 MDHEN, CDR2 SYDVKM. There are 15 residues in the CDR3. With 6 bases removed from V and 4 bases from J, the gap between germline ends came to 18 bases. CDR3 nucleotide sequence: TGTGCCAGCAGAGACCTAACAGGGCCCGGCACTGAAGCTTTCTTT. Translating gives CASRDLTGPGTEAFF.

The V and J genes are TRBV7-3 and TRBJ1-2, with no clear D. The CDR3 has 13 residues. Germline values: CDR1 SGHTA, CDR2 FQGTGA. V was pared by 7 bases and J by 0 bases, with 9 bases between. The CDR3 region has the DNA TGTGCCAGCACCACGTCCACTAACTATGGCTACACCTTC. Translated, it gives CASTTSTNYGYTF. Supplemented by reference TRBV7-3 and TRBJ1-2, the full variable domain reads GAGVSQTPSNKVTEKGKYVELRCDPISGHTALYWYRQSLGQGPEFLIYFQGTGAADDSGLPNDRFFAVRPEGSVSTLKIQRTERGDSAVYLCASTTSTNYGYTFGSGTRLTVV.

This sequence joins TRBV29-1 and TRBJ2-1; D possibly corresponds to TRBD1 (6 bases). The germline CDR1 and CDR2 sequences are SQVTM and ANQGSEA. This CDR3 has 10 amino acids. V was pared by 7 bases and J by 12 bases, with 13 bases between. CDR3 residues: CSAGATWQFF. CDR3 DNA sequence: TGCAGCGCAGGGGCTACTTGGCAGTTCTTC.